The 25 T cell receptor beta chains listed next were all sequenced from one sample in a study of cytomegalovirus exposure and HLA in healthy donors. Amplification used 60 Vbeta primers and 13 Jbeta primers. Assay used: immunoSEQ multiplex PCR; TCRdb lists only in-frame clones, some missing. The sample has some 150,000 clones, 60% to 85% seen once. Material: PBMCs. The receptor source for this set is a man aged 40-50 years in good health and CMV-seropositive.

The table lists this clone with a count of one. This chain links TRBV4-1 with TRBJ1-5; D is uncertain. Germline CDR1 MGHRA, CDR2 YSYEKL. V was cut by 5 bases and J by 5 bases, with 10 bases left in between. CDR3 size: 13 residues. Here the CDR3 DNA reads TGCGCCAGCAGCAAGAGGGAGGATCAGCCCCAGCATTTT. Encoded protein: CASSKREDQPQHF.

V usage is TRBV2 and J usage is TRBJ1-5; D may be TRBD1 (6 bases). The germline gives CDR1 SNHLY, CDR2 FYNNEI. The V and J ends lost 10 bases and 3 bases respectively, with 16 bases between them. The CDR3 extends over 14 amino acids. For the CDR3, the DNA is TGTGCCACTTCCCTTGACAGGACCAATCAGCCCCAGCATTTT. Its translation is CATSLDRTNQPQHF.

There are a few counts of this clone. The rearrangement uses TRBV15 and TRBJ1-6; 7 bases align to TRBD1. The germline gives CDR1 LNHNV, CDR2 YYDKDF (reference sequence). This CDR3 region has 15 residues. With V trimmed by 0 bases and J by 9 bases, 5 bases remained unmatched. The CDR3 sequence is CATSRDGQAISPLHF. CDR3 DNA: TGTGCCACCAGCAGAGATGGACAGGCGATTTCACCCCTCCACTTT.

The chain combines TRBV5-1 with TRBJ2-2, with 10 bases lining up with TRBD1. This CDR3 contains 13 residues. Germline lookup yields CDR1 SGHRS and CDR2 YFSETQ. The trim removed 8 bases at V and 6 bases at J, leaving 4 bases unmatched. CDR3 sequence: CASVDRGAGELFF. CDR3 in DNA: TGCGCCAGTGTGGACAGGGGGGCCGGGGAGCTGTTTTTT.

Only a few counts were recorded for this clone. J is TRBJ2-3 and V is TRBV10-2; a weak D match, TRBD2 (6 bases). Between the trimmed V and J ends, which lost 11 bases and 2 bases, there was a span of 11 bases. CDR3 length: 12 residues. Germline V gives CDR1 WSHSY, CDR2 SAAADI. The CDR3 reads CACGKTTDTQYF. Here the CDR3 DNA reads TGCGCCTGCGGGAAAACCACAGATACGCAGTATTTT.

This clone has only a few counts. The chain employs TRBV20-1 and TRBJ2-1; a possible D gene is TRBD2 (6 bases). The CDR3 spans 11 residues. Germline V gene data show CDR1 as DFQATT and CDR2 as SNEGSKA (reference sequence). Trimming pared 1 base from V and 9 bases from J, leaving 7 bases between. DNA for the CDR3: TGCAGTGCTAGAGGGGGGGTTGAGCAGTTCTTC. This gives the protein CSARGGVEQFF.

This clone appeared a single time. This chain links TRBV28 with TRBJ1-4; D is uncertain. Germline CDR1 is MDHEN and CDR2 is SYDVKM. This CDR3 comprises 13 residues. V lost 6 bases to trimming and J lost 4 bases, with 9 bases between them. The CDR3: CASRRRSNEKLFF. The CDR3 coding sequence is TGTGCCAGCAGACGACGGAGTAATGAAAAACTGTTTTTT.

This chain links TRBV6-5 with TRBJ2-3; TRBD1 matches at 8 bases. Germline lookup yields CDR1 MNHEY and CDR2 SVGAGI. J lost 5 bases, V lost 2 bases, and 6 bases had no gene match. CDR3 length: 15 residues. Here the CDR3 DNA reads TGTGCCAGCAGTTACACGACAGGGGCGAAAGATACGCAGTATTTT. Translating gives CASSYTTGAKDTQYF.

The J gene is TRBJ1-2, the V gene TRBV6-1; 8 bases match TRBD1. The V gene end was trimmed by 0 bases and the J gene end by 8 bases; junction bases not matched to a gene: 11. Looked up from germline, CDR1 is MNHNS and CDR2 is SASEGT. This CDR3 is built from 16 residues. The DNA for the CDR3 is TGTGCCAGCAGTGAAGCGGGGCAGGGGGCCTCGGGCGGCTACACCTTC. Translated: CASSEAGQGASGGYTF.

The V and J genes are TRBV9 and TRBJ2-3, with D possibly matching TRBD2 (6 bases). Germline V gene data show CDR1 as SGDLS and CDR2 as YYNGEE. The ends were cut back, 3 bases at V and 4 bases at J, with 6 bases in the middle. The CDR3 totals 12 residues. CDR3 sequence reads: CASSGGADTQYF. The DNA of the CDR3 is TGTGCCAGCAGCGGGGGGGCAGATACGCAGTATTTT.

This chain joins TRBV28 and TRBJ1-5; D perhaps matches TRBD1 (6 bases). Germline V CDR1 and CDR2: MDHEN, SYDVKM. CDR3 length: 16 residues. Trimming shortened V by 8 bases and J by 0 bases, and 17 bases separated the two germline ends. The CDR3 loop is CASRTWGRGSNQPQHF. CDR3 coding DNA: TGTGCCAGCCGAACATGGGGCAGGGGTAGCAATCAGCCCCAGCATTTT.

The chain is built from TRBV29-1 and TRBJ2-1; perhaps TRBD2 as D (5 bases). CDR1 and CDR2 (germline): SQVTM, ANQGSEA. With 2 bases removed from V and 6 bases from J, the gap between germline ends came to 14 bases. There are 14 residues in the CDR3. CDR3 residues: CSVESERMSNEQFF. In nucleotides, the CDR3 is TGCAGCGTTGAAAGTGAGCGGATGAGCAATGAGCAGTTCTTC.

The rearrangement uses TRBV7-9 and TRBJ2-5; a possible D gene is TRBD1 (6 bases). This CDR3 spans 14 amino acids. Germline CDR1 is SEHNR and CDR2 is FQNEAQ (reference sequence). Trimming shortened V by 4 bases and J by 2 bases, and 11 bases separated the two germline ends. The CDR3 loop reads CASSSATGQETQYF. The CDR3 nucleotides are TGTGCCAGCAGCTCCGCGACAGGTCAAGAGACCCAGTACTTC.

As DNA, the CDR3 is TGTGCCAGCAGCGACGGGACAGGAACCTACGAGCAGTACTTC. Translated: CASSDGTGTYEQYF. The chain is built from TRBV9 and TRBJ2-7; 8 positions match TRBD1. Looked up from germline, CDR1 is SGDLS and CDR2 is YYNGEE. This CDR3 has 14 residues. Losses at the gene ends were 3 bases for V and 2 bases for J; bases not matched to a gene: 4. Based on the CDR3 plus reference TRBV9 and TRBJ2-7, the full variable domain is DSGVTQTPKHLITATGQRVTLRCSPRSGDLSVYWYQQSLDQGLQFLIQYYNGEERAKGNILERFSAQQFPDLHSELNLSSLELGDSALYFCASSDGTGTYEQYFGPGTRLTVT.

V and J are TRBV15 and TRBJ1-1; 8 bases line up with TRBD1. The CDR3 is made up of 15 amino acids. Germline V lookup: CDR1 LNHNV, CDR2 YYDKDF (reference sequence). Losses at the gene ends were 4 bases for V and 1 base for J; bases not matched to a gene: 5. Here the CDR3 reads CATSTRTGRNTEAFF. DNA for the CDR3: TGTGCCACCAGCACTCGGACAGGGCGGAACACTGAAGCTTTCTTT.

The chain is built from TRBV6-1 and TRBJ1-1; no reliable D call. Germline lookup yields CDR1 MNHNS and CDR2 SASEGT. V lost 4 bases and J lost 5, with 14 bases in between. The CDR3 loop spans 14 amino acids. The CDR3 nucleotides read TGTGCCAGCAGTGTTACTGCCTTGGTGACTGAAGCTTTCTTT. Translated: CASSVTALVTEAFF.

This clone was seen only a few times. V is TRBV2 and J is TRBJ2-1, with 9 positions matching TRBD2. J lost 8 bases, V lost 8 bases, and 7 bases had no gene match. The CDR3 consists of 13 residues. Germline-derived CDR1 and CDR2 are SNHLY and FYNNEI. The CDR3 DNA reads TGTGCCAGCGGGGTAGCGGGAGCGTATGAGCAGTTCTTC. Its protein is CASGVAGAYEQFF.

The chain recombines TRBV5-1 with TRBJ2-7, with TRBD1 matching 11 bases. From germline, CDR1 is SGHRS and CDR2 YFSETQ. V was clipped by 4 bases and J by 3 bases; unmatched bases: 6. The CDR3 totals 15 residues. CDR3 nucleotide sequence: TGCGCCAGCAGCCCCCGGACAGGGGGCAACTACGAGCAGTACTTC. It yields the protein CASSPRTGGNYEQYF. Full variable domain (remainder filled in from reference TRBV5-1 and TRBJ2-7): KAGVTQTPRYLIKTRGQQVTLSCSPISGHRSVSWYQQTPGQGLQFLFEYFSETQRNKGNFPGRFSGRQFSNSRSEMNVSTLELGDSALYLCASSPRTGGNYEQYFGPGTRLTVT.

The chain combines TRBV2 with TRBJ2-6, with 7 positions matching TRBD1. Germline lookup yields CDR1 SNHLY and CDR2 FYNNEI. This CDR3 is built from 17 residues. V lost 6 bases and J lost 1; bases outside the gene matches: 9. CDR3 DNA: TGTGCCAGCAGGAGGGCAGGGGGAGCTTCTGGGGCCAACGTCCTGACTTTC. Encoded protein: CASRRAGGASGANVLTF.

The chain joins TRBV15 to TRBJ2-5, with TRBD1 as a possible D gene (5 bases). Germline V gene data show CDR1 as LNHNV and CDR2 as YYDKDF (reference sequence). The CDR3 is 16 residues long. V was pared by 0 bases and J by 1 base, with 12 bases between. The CDR3 DNA is TGTGCCACCAGCAGAGATCGTGGCAGGGCCCAAGAGACCCAGTACTTC. This sequence encodes CATSRDRGRAQETQYF.

About this clone: An end of the junction differs from the germline gene, which may be a read error. The chain carries TRBV7-7 and TRBJ2-1; 8 bases fit TRBD2. The CDR3 is 14 amino acids. The germline CDR1 and CDR2 sequences are SSHAT and FNYEAQ (reference sequence). This CDR3 is CASSSGLADNEQFF. In nucleotides, the CDR3 is TGTGCTAGCAGCTCCGGACTAGCAGACAATGAGCAGTTCTTC.

This clone was observed a handful of times. J is TRBJ1-3 and V is TRBV5-6, with 8 nucleotides matching TRBD1. This CDR3 region has 16 residues. Germline assignment: CDR1 SGHDT and CDR2 YYEEEE. The V segment lost 1 base and the J segment 1 base; nucleotides outside the gene matches: 4. This chain's CDR3 is CASSLPGDRSGNTIYF. CDR3 coding DNA: TGTGCCAGCAGCTTGCCAGGGGACAGGTCTGGAAACACCATATATTTT.

The chain has TRBV4-3 and TRBJ1-2, with 11 positions matching TRBD1. CDR3 size: 15 residues. Trimming cost V 4 bases and J 5 bases; bases outside gene matches: 6. Germline V gene sequence: CDR1 LGHNA, CDR2 YSLEER. CDR3 bases: TGCGCCAGCAGCCGGACCGGGACAGGGGGATATGGCTACACCTTC. This translates into CASSRTGTGGYGYTF.

The rearrangement joins TRBV19 to TRBJ2-1, with 7 bases lining up with TRBD2. This CDR3 region has 16 residues. CDR1 is LNHDA and CDR2 is SQIVND in the germline V gene (reference sequence). V shed 5 bases, J shed 8 bases, and the junction held 15 bases outside the gene matches. The CDR3 sequence: CASSPRLAGEVDEQFF. CDR3 DNA sequence: TGTGCCAGTAGTCCCAGACTAGCTGGCGAGGTTGATGAGCAGTTCTTC.

This clone was found a few times. The rearrangement links TRBV7-9 to TRBJ2-3; unclear D gene. CDR3 size: 15 residues. Trimming took 2 bases from V and 0 from J, leaving 9 bases between them. The germline CDR1 and CDR2 sequences are SEHNR and FQNEAQ (reference sequence). CDR3 region: CASSLLAVSTDTQYF. The CDR3 bases are TGTGCCAGCAGCTTATTAGCCGTTAGCACAGATACGCAGTATTTT.